This T cell receptor beta chain was identified in a study of CD4 T cell repertoires in COVID-19. No culture step preceded sequencing of the ex vivo isolated memory T cells. Trimming stripped 5 bases from V and 5 bases from J, with 12 bases between. CDR1 is ENHRY, CDR2 SYGVKD, per germline. The CDR3 is 13 amino acids. Produced via immunoSEQ multiplex PCR; TCRdb's table is partial and in-frame only. The sample has thousands of clones; roughly 84% are singletons. Details on this clone: What it recognizes is unknown.

Broader study findings: Several top expanded SARS-CoV-2-reactive clonotypes were shared by two or three memory subsets. Between about 7 and 28% of SARS-CoV-2 clonotypes also appeared in SARS-CoV and/or HKU1 spike cultures.

This receptor was obtained from a human donor who had COVID-19. The chain uses TRBV10-3 and TRBJ2-5; D gene uncertain. Sequenced here: effector memory CD4+ T cells from blood, sampled before the COVID-19 pandemic. CDR3 DNA sequence: TGTGCCATCAGTAGCCTTAAGGAGGAGACCCAGTACTTC. This translates into CAISSLKEETQYF.